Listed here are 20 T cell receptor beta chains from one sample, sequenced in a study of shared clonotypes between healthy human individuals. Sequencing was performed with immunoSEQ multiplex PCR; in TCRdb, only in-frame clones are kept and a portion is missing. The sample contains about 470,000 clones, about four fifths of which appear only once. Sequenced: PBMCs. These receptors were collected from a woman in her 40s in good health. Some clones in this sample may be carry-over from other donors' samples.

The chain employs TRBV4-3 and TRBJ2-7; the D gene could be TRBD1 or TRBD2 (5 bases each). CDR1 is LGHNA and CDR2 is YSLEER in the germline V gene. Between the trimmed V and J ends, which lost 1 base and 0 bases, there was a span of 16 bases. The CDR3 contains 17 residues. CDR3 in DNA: TGCGCCAGCAGCCAAGGCCTCGGGACGAGGAGCTCCTACGAGCAGTACTTC. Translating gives CASSQGLGTRSSYEQYF.

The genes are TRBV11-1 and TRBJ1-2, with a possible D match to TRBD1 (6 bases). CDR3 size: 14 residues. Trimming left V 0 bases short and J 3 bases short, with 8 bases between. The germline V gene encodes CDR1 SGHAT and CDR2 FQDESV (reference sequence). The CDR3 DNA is TGTGCCAGCAGCTTAGCTACAGGGTACTATGGCTACACCTTC. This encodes CASSLATGYYGYTF.

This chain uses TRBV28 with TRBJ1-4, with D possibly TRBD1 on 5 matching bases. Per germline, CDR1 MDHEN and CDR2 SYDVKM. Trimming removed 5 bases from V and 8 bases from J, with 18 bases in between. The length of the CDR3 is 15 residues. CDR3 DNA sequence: TGTGCCAGCAGTGTAACAGGCATAAGGAGGGAAAAACTGTTTTTT. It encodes CASSVTGIRREKLFF.

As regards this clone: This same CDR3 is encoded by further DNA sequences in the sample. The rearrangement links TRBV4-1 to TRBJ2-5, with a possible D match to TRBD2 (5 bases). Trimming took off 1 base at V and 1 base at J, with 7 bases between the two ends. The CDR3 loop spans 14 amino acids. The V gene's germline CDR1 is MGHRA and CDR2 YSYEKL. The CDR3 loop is CASSQVATQETQYF. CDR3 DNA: TGCGCCAGCAGCCAAGTAGCGACCCAAGAGACCCAGTACTTC.

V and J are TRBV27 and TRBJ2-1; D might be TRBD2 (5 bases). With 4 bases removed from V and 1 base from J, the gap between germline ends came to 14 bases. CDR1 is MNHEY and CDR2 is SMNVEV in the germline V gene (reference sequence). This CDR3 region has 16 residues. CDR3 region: CASSYPHGGSYNEQFF. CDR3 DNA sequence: TGTGCCAGCAGTTACCCTCACGGAGGTTCCTACAATGAGCAGTTCTTC.

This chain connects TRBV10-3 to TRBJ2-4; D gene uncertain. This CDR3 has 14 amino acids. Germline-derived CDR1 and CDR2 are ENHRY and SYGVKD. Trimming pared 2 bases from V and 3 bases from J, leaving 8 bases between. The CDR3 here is CAISEGEVKNIQYF. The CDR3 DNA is TGTGCCATCAGTGAGGGGGAAGTCAAAAACATTCAGTACTTC.

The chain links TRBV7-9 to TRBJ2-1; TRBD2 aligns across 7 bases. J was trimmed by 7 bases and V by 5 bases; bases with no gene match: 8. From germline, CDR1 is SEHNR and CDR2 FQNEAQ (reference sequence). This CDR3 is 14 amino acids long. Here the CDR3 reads CASSRSAGVNEQFF. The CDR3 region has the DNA TGTGCCAGCAGCCGCTCGGCGGGGGTAAATGAGCAGTTCTTC. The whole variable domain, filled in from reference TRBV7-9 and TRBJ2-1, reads DTGVSQNPRHKITKRGQNVTFRCDPISEHNRLYWYRQTLGQGPEFLTYFQNEAQLEKSRLLSDRFSAERPKGSFSTLEIQRTEQGDSAMYLCASSRSAGVNEQFFGPGTRLTVL.

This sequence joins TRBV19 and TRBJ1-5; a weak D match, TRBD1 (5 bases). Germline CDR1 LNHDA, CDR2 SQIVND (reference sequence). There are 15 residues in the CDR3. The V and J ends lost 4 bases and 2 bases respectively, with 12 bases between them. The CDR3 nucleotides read TGTGCCAGTAGTAGACGGGCCAGGGGCAATCAGCCCCAGCATTTT. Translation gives CASSRRARGNQPQHF.

The CDR3 spells CASSRQLYTEAFF. The CDR3 DNA follows: TGTGCCAGCAGCAGACAGTTATACACTGAAGCTTTCTTT. The J gene is TRBJ1-1, the V gene TRBV28, with a weak D call TRBD1 (5 bases). Trimming took 6 bases from V and 3 from J, leaving 11 bases between them. The CDR3 has 13 residues. Germline V gives CDR1 MDHEN, CDR2 SYDVKM.

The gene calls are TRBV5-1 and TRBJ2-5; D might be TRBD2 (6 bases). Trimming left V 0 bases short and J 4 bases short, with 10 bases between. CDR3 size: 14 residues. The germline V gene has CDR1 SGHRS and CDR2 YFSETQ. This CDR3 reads CASSLDGGRETQYF. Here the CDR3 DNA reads TGCGCCAGCAGCTTGGACGGGGGACGAGAGACCCAGTACTTC.

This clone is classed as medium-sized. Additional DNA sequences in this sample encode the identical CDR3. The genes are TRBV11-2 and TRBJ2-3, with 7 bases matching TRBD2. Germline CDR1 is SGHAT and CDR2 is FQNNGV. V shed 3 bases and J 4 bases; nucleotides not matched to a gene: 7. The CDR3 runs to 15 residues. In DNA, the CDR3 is TGTGCCAGCAGCTTTTGGGGGGGTTCTCCAGATACGCAGTATTTT. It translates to CASSFWGGSPDTQYF.

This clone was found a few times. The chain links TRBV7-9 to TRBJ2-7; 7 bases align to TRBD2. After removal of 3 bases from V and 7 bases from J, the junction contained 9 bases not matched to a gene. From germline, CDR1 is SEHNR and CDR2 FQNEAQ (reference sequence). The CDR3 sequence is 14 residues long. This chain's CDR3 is CASSFQAGIEEQYF. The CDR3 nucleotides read TGTGCCAGCAGCTTTCAAGCGGGAATTGAAGAGCAGTACTTC.

CDR3 loop: CASTSTGSGNTIYF. CDR3 nucleotides: TGTGCCAGTACTTCTACAGGGTCTGGAAACACCATATATTTT. The chain has TRBV19 and TRBJ1-3; D might be TRBD1 (6 bases). CDR1 is LNHDA and CDR2 is SQIVND in the germline V gene (reference sequence). The V end was cut by 7 bases, the J end by 1 base, with 11 bases between. This CDR3 is built from 14 residues.

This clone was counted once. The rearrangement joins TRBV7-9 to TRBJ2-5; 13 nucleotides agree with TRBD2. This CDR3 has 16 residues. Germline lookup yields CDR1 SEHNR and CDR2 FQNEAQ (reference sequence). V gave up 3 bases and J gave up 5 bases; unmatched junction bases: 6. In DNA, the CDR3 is TGTGCCAGCAGCTTGGGACTAGCGGGGATGTGGGAGACCCAGTACTTC. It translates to CASSLGLAGMWETQYF.

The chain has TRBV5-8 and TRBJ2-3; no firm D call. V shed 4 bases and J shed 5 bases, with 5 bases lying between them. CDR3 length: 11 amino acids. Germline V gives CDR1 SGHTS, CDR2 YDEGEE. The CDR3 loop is CASSRVDTQYF. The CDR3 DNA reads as TGTGCCAGCAGCCGAGTAGATACGCAGTATTTT.

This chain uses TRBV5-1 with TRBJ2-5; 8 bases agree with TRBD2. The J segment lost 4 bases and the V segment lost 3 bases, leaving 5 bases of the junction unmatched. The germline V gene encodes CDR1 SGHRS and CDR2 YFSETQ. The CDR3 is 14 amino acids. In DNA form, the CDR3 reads TGCGCCAGCAGCTCTTCGGCGGGAGGAGAGACCCAGTACTTC. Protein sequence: CASSSSAGGETQYF.

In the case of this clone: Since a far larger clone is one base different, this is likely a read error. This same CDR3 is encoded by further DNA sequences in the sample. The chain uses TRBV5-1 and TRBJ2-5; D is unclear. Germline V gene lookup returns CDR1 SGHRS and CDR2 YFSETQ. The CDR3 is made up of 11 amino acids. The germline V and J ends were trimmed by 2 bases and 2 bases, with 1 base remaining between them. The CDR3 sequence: CASSFQETQYF. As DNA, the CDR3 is TGCGCCAGCAGCTTTCAAGAGACCCAGTACTTC.

This chain's CDR3 is CASSIDQRAGREANIQYF. In DNA form, the CDR3 reads TGTGCCAGTAGTATAGATCAGAGGGCCGGGCGGGAGGCAAACATTCAGTACTTC. The rearrangement links TRBV19 to TRBJ2-4, with 8 bases fitting TRBD2. The V gene's germline CDR1 is LNHDA and CDR2 SQIVND (reference sequence). This CDR3 is 18 amino acids long. V dropped 0 bases and J dropped 6; count of bases not matched to a gene: 13. Combining the CDR3 with reference TRBV19 and TRBJ2-4 gives the whole variable domain DGGITQSPKYLFRKEGQNVTLSCEQNLNHDAMYWYRQDPGQGLRLIYYSQIVNDFQKGDIAEGYSVSREKKESFPLTVTSAQKNPTAFYLCASSIDQRAGREANIQYFGAGTRLSVL.

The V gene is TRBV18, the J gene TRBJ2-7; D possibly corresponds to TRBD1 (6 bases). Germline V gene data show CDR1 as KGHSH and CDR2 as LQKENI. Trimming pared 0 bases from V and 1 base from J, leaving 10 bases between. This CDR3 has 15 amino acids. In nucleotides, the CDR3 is TGTGCCAGCTCACCACCGATGGGGGCATCCTACGAGCAGTACTTC. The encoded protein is CASSPPMGASYEQYF. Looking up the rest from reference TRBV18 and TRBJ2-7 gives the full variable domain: NAGVMQNPRHLVRRRGQEARLRCSPMKGHSHVYWYRQLPEEGLKFMVYLQKENIIDESGMPKERFSAEFPKEGPSILRIQQVVRGDSAAYFCASSPPMGASYEQYFGPGTRLTVT.

The CDR3: CASSNPPGPHRQPQHF. As DNA, the CDR3 is TGTGCCAGTAGTAACCCACCAGGGCCCCACCGTCAGCCCCAGCATTTT. The chain combines TRBV19 with TRBJ1-5; TRBD1 is a possible D gene (5 bases). The V gene lost 4 bases and the J gene lost 6 bases, with 19 bases spanning the gap. The germline gives CDR1 LNHDA, CDR2 SQIVND (reference sequence). CDR3 length: 16 amino acids.